Below, one T cell receptor beta chain is given with its context. Its antigen is not identified. This table comes from immunoSEQ multiplex PCR, and its TCRdb copy is limited to in-frame clones, with some not included. Seen here are 30,000 to 40,000 clones, just over 95% observed once, and the top ten hold about 0.16%. The data are from a study of monozygotic twins with cystic fibrosis. Broader study findings: J usage was most co-twin-similar in 8 of 16 pairs, V in 13.

V shed 5 bases and J shed 4 bases, with 12 bases lying between them. Germline CDR1 and CDR2: SEHNR and FQNEAQ (reference sequence). The CDR3 is made up of 14 amino acids. The rearrangement joins TRBV7-9 to TRBJ2-1, with D possibly matching TRBD1 (6 bases). The clonotype originates from a girl aged 2 to 9 with cystic fibrosis. The specimen was blood. The CDR3 loop reads CASSPGTSYNEQFF. For the CDR3, the DNA is TGTGCCAGCAGCCCAGGGACATCTTACAATGAGCAGTTCTTC.